A single sample gave rise to the 15 T cell receptor beta chains below, sequenced in a study of T cells after yellow fever vaccination (dated by TCRdb to about 2019). Taken with the paper, the label for treatment or condition translates to: live attenuated yellow fever vaccine strain. The library was generated by 5' RACE. Sequenced on an Illumina NovaSeq 6000. Using fastp trimming at Q25 and MiXCR clonotype assembly, TCRdb reanalyzed the public sequencing data and kept in-frame beta chains. Entries are consolidated by CDR3 protein sequence, retaining the most common genes and DNA. The sample table holds a few hundred thousand distinct CDR3 sequences, of which about 5.2% were seen once. The biggest ten clones account for around 3.5% of the sample. The source was CD4+ T cells sorted from PBMCs, collected on the day of the yellow fever booster vaccination. The receptors come from a man aged 18 to 30 who received the YFV17D yellow fever vaccine.

V usage is TRBV30 and J usage is TRBJ2-5; the match to TRBD2 covers 8 bases. The CDR3 extends over 15 amino acids. From germline, CDR1 is GTSNPN and CDR2 SVGIG (reference sequence). Germline trimming cut 0 bases from V and 5 bases from J; bases unmatched to any gene: 8. This CDR3 is CAWSVGASGYETQYF. The CDR3 DNA follows: TGTGCCTGGAGTGTAGGGGCTAGCGGGTACGAGACCCAGTACTTC.

In this sample, this clonotype turned up a few times. The chain joins TRBV3-1 to TRBJ2-3, with a possible D match to TRBD1 (6 bases). The V end lost 0 bases, the J end lost 1 base, and 8 bases lay between the germline ends. In germline, CDR1 is LGHDT, CDR2 YNNKEL (reference sequence). This CDR3 spans 15 amino acids. DNA for the CDR3: TGTGCCAGCAGCCAAGATAGACAGGGCACAGATACGCAGTATTTT. Encoded protein: CASSQDRQGTDTQYF.

The rearrangement joins TRBV20-1 to TRBJ2-1; TRBD2 might be the D (6 bases). This CDR3 is 13 amino acids long. CDR1 DFQATT and CDR2 SNEGSKA come from the germline V gene (reference sequence). The V and J ends lost 5 bases and 4 bases respectively, with 12 bases between them. The CDR3 here is CSAPTRGYNEQFF. CDR3 bases: TGCAGTGCTCCCACCCGGGGGTACAATGAGCAGTTCTTC.

This clonotype showed up just a few times. The rearrangement uses TRBV10-3 and TRBJ1-1; 7 bases align to TRBD1. CDR3 length equals 15 residues. Trimming removed 6 bases from V and 0 bases from J; junction bases left unmatched: 7. CDR1 and CDR2 (germline): ENHRY, SYGVKD. The CDR3 coding sequence is TGTGCCATCAGGGTAGCACAGGGGATGAACACTGAAGCTTTCTTT. It yields the protein CAIRVAQGMNTEAFF.

This clonotype appeared a few times. V gene TRBV12-3 or TRBV12-4 combines with J gene TRBJ2-1, with TRBD2 identical over 9 bases. This CDR3 contains 15 residues. V shed 4 bases and J 3 bases; nucleotides not matched to a gene: 4. CDR3 DNA sequence: TGTGCCAGCAGTTGGGGCGGGGGGGTCTACAATGAGCAGTTCTTC. Translation: CASSWGGGVYNEQFF.

This clonotype was detected many times. This rearrangement joins TRBV27 to TRBJ1-6; 12 positions match TRBD1. Trimming took 3 bases from V and 9 from J; bases not matched to a gene: 9. Germline CDR1 reads MNHEY; CDR2 reads SMNVEV (reference sequence). The CDR3 totals 17 residues. In DNA form, the CDR3 reads TGTGCCAGCAGTTTGAGGGTCCCGGGACAGGGGGCTTCACCCCTCCACTTT. Amino acids: CASSLRVPGQGASPLHF.

In this sample, this clonotype turned up a few times. This chain joins TRBV14 and TRBJ2-3, with D maybe TRBD1 (5 bases). The germline V and J ends were trimmed by 0 bases and 2 bases, with 12 bases remaining between them. The CDR3 covers 16 residues. Germline loops: CDR1 SGHDN, CDR2 FVKESK. The CDR3 protein is CASSQDQDRSTDTQYF. CDR3 DNA: TGTGCCAGCAGCCAAGATCAAGACAGATCCACAGATACGCAGTATTTT.

Ten or more counts support this clonotype. The rearrangement links TRBV5-1 to TRBJ1-5; no clear D gene. CDR3 length: 14 residues. Germline lookup yields CDR1 SGHRS and CDR2 YFSETQ. V lost 4 bases to trimming and J lost 4 bases, with 12 bases between them. Here the CDR3 DNA reads TGCGCCAGCAGCCCCGGCGGGGTTAATCAGCCCCAGCATTTT. Translation gives CASSPGGVNQPQHF. The full variable domain, with the rest looked up from reference TRBV5-1 and TRBJ1-5, is KAGVTQTPRYLIKTRGQQVTLSCSPISGHRSVSWYQQTPGQGLQFLFEYFSETQRNKGNFPGRFSGRQFSNSRSEMNVSTLELGDSALYLCASSPGGVNQPQHFGDGTRLSIL.

This clonotype was seen only a few times. V gene TRBV12-3 or TRBV12-4 combines with J gene TRBJ1-6, with D tentatively TRBD1 (5 bases). The CDR3 is 18 amino acids. The ends were cut back, 3 bases at V and 9 bases at J, with 24 bases in the middle. CDR3 loop: CASSFGVRGGAPRSPLHF. CDR3 DNA: TGTGCCAGCAGTTTTGGTGTTCGTGGGGGAGCCCCTCGTTCACCCCTCCACTTT.

The V and J genes are TRBV5-1 and TRBJ2-6; D uncertain. Germline values: CDR1 SGHRS, CDR2 YFSETQ. The V end was cut by 4 bases, the J end by 0 bases, with 5 bases between. The CDR3 has 14 amino acids. CDR3 sequence: CASSPVSGANVLTF. As DNA, the CDR3 is TGCGCCAGCAGCCCTGTCTCTGGGGCCAACGTCCTGACTTTC.

CDR3 in DNA: TGTGCCAGCAGATCCTTTGGGACAGGGACCAATCAGCCCCAGCATTTT. Translation: CASRSFGTGTNQPQHF. This rearrangement joins TRBV6-2 or TRBV6-3 to TRBJ1-5; 9 nucleotides align to TRBD1. The J segment lost 3 bases and the V segment lost 6 bases, leaving 9 bases of the junction unmatched. The CDR3 loop spans 16 amino acids. CDR1 MNHEY and CDR2 SVGEGT come from the germline V gene.

This clonotype was seen a few times. Just one base apart from a much larger clone, this may be a read error. V usage is TRBV5-6 and J usage is TRBJ2-7, with 10 bases matching TRBD1. The CDR3 totals 14 residues. V lost 4 bases and J lost 3; bases outside the gene matches: 4. The germline CDR1 and CDR2 sequences are SGHDT and YYEEEE. This chain's CDR3 is CASSPWTGGYEQYF. DNA of the CDR3: TGTGCCAGCAGCCCCTGGACAGGGGGCTACGAGCAGTACTTC. Drawing the rest from reference TRBV5-6 and TRBJ2-7, the complete variable domain is DAGVTQSPTHLIKTRGQQVTLRCSPKSGHDTVSWYQQALGQGPQFIFQYYEEEERQRGNFPDRFSGHQFPNYSSELNVNALLLGDSALYLCASSPWTGGYEQYFGPGTRLTVT.

This clonotype appeared a few times. The chain carries TRBV24-1 and TRBJ2-1; TRBD2 agrees at 10 bases. V dropped 6 bases and J dropped 6; count of bases not matched to a gene: 7. CDR3 length: 15 amino acids. Germline-derived CDR1 and CDR2 are KGHDR and SFDVKD. CDR3 coding DNA: TGTGCCACCAGTCCCGGACTAGCGGATTTCAATGAGCAGTTCTTC. It codes for CATSPGLADFNEQFF.

This clonotype has only a few counts. The chain has TRBV20-1 and TRBJ2-7, with D unclear. The CDR3 has 13 amino acids. Germline V gene data show CDR1 as DFQATT and CDR2 as SNEGSKA (reference sequence). The V end lost 0 bases, the J end lost 3 bases, and 9 bases lay between the germline ends. The CDR3 here is CSARDRRVYEQYV. In DNA form, the CDR3 reads TGCAGTGCTAGAGATCGTCGGGTCTACGAGCAGTACGTC.

This clonotype came up a few times. V usage is TRBV7-2 and J usage is TRBJ1-6; weak D call: TRBD1 (6 bases). Trimming removed 2 bases from V and 11 bases from J, with 10 bases in between. This CDR3 region has 13 residues. CDR1 and CDR2 from the germline V gene are SGHTA and FQGNSA. The CDR3 here is CASSLRGETPLHF. The CDR3 DNA reads TGTGCCAGCAGCTTAAGGGGGGAGACACCCCTCCACTTT.